Reported below is one T cell receptor beta chain. Its antigen is currently unknown. The data were taken from a study of identical twins. Study outcomes and limitations: Analyses based on zero insertions could be partly confounded by invariant MAIT and iNKT cells. Memory repertoires showed no such pattern, whereas abundant cord blood beta clonotypes carried fewer insertions.

The CDR3 is 14 amino acids. Germline-derived CDR1 and CDR2 are MDHEN and SYDVKM. V lost 1 base and J 6 bases, leaving 13 bases between the germline ends. It was template switching that added a universal primer site, and there were unique molecular identifiers on the cDNA. One entry per CDR3 protein, called by TCRdb with MiXCR from the 5' RACE reads. The sample shows 1.5 million or so distinct CDR3 sequences, about 32% of them seen only once. The V gene is TRBV28, the J gene TRBJ2-7; D remains ambiguous. The TCR originated in a newborn girl in good health. The sequenced sample was cord blood. The chain's CDR3 is CASSLFRNQREQYF. The CDR3 DNA reads as TGTGCCAGCAGTTTATTTCGTAACCAGCGCGAGCAGTACTTC.